These 22 T cell receptor beta chains originate from one sample sequenced in a study of shared clonotypes between healthy human individuals. Profiling relied on immunoSEQ multiplex PCR, and the TCRdb table lists in-frame clones only, not all of them. The top ten clones hold 12% of a sample with hundreds of thousands of clones, around three quarters of them seen once. Material for sequencing was PBMCs. Receptors were obtained from a woman aged 40 to 50 in good health. Some clones in this sample may be carry-over from other donors' samples.

This chain's CDR3 is CASSSTSDRSGETQYF. CDR3 in DNA: TGTGCCAGCAGCTCAACTTCGGACAGATCGGGGGAGACCCAGTACTTC. The chain links TRBV28 to TRBJ2-5; D may be TRBD1 (6 bases). The CDR3 consists of 16 residues. Trimming took off 6 bases at V and 5 bases at J, with 22 bases between the two ends. The germline gives CDR1 MDHEN, CDR2 SYDVKM.

The chain couples TRBV30 to TRBJ2-6; no clear D gene. Germline V CDR1 and CDR2: GTSNPN, SVGIG (reference sequence). This CDR3 contains 17 residues. V gave up 0 bases and J gave up 2 bases, with 14 bases separating them. CDR3 residues: CAWSVKPRSPGANVLTF. Written as DNA, the CDR3 is TGTGCCTGGAGTGTAAAACCCCGGAGTCCTGGGGCCAACGTCCTGACTTTC.

The chain recombines TRBV5-4 with TRBJ2-1; possible D gene TRBD1, 7 bases. The CDR3 spans 12 residues. Germline CDR1 SGHNT, CDR2 YYREEE (reference sequence). Trimming pared 10 bases from V and 9 bases from J, leaving 17 bases between. The CDR3 nucleotides are TGTGCCTCGGGACCAGGGGGGATTGAGCAGTTCTTC. It codes for CASGPGGIEQFF.

The V and J genes are TRBV6-5 and TRBJ1-3; possible D gene TRBD1, 6 bases. Germline V gene lookup returns CDR1 MNHEY and CDR2 SVGAGI. The CDR3 is 15 residues long. V was shortened by 6 bases and J by 4 bases, with 16 bases between the two germline ends. CDR3 nucleotide sequence: TGTGCCAGCAGGCCCCTGGGGGCATGGGGAAACACCATATATTTT. Protein product: CASRPLGAWGNTIYF.

The chain carries TRBV18 and TRBJ2-1; D gene ambiguous. Germline loops: CDR1 KGHSH, CDR2 LQKENI. V was pared by 3 bases and J by 7 bases, with 7 bases between. This CDR3 has 12 amino acids. The CDR3 DNA reads as TGTGCCAGCTCACCCCCGAATAATGAGCAGTTCTTC. Translating gives CASSPPNNEQFF.

The genes are TRBV10-1 and TRBJ2-1; no firm D call. V lost 2 bases and J lost 4, with 9 bases in between. Germline V CDR1 and CDR2: WNHNN, SYGVQD (reference sequence). CDR3 length equals 14 residues. The CDR3 nucleotides read TGCGCCAGCAGTGAGGCGGCCGAATACAATGAGCAGTTCTTC. Its protein is CASSEAAEYNEQFF.

With respect to this clone: Given a much more abundant clone one base away, this may be a read error. Other DNA sequences in this specimen translate into the identical CDR3. This chain joins TRBV15 and TRBJ1-1; 9 bases match TRBD1. CDR1 and CDR2 from the germline V gene are LNHNV and YYDKDF (reference sequence). CDR3 length: 13 amino acids. The CDR3 coding sequence is TGTGCCACTAGCAGGACAGGGGCCACTGAAGCTTTCTTT. Its translation is CATSRTGATEAFF.

The chain is built from TRBV25-1 and TRBJ2-2; D may correspond to TRBD1 or TRBD2 (5 bases each). The germline V gene has CDR1 MGHDK and CDR2 SYGVNS. Between the trimmed V and J ends, which lost 5 bases and 6 bases, there was a span of 22 bases. The CDR3 sequence is 17 residues long. The CDR3 DNA reads as TGTGCCAGCAGTCAATTACCGGGACCCCGAGGTTCCGGGGAGCTGTTTTTT. Protein sequence: CASSQLPGPRGSGELFF.

The gene calls are TRBV14 and TRBJ2-2; unclear D gene. The germline V and J ends were trimmed by 2 bases and 6 bases, with 7 bases remaining between them. Germline CDR1 is SGHDN and CDR2 is FVKESK. This CDR3 is built from 13 residues. DNA of the CDR3: TGTGCCAGCAGCCAATTAGTCGCCGGGGAGCTGTTTTTT. Translating it yields CASSQLVAGELFF.

The chain carries TRBV7-9 and TRBJ2-5, with 14 bases lining up with TRBD2. J lost 4 bases, V lost 6 bases, and 7 bases had no gene match. CDR3 length: 16 residues. Germline values: CDR1 SEHNR, CDR2 FQNEAQ (reference sequence). DNA for the CDR3: TGTGCCAGCAGTGGGAGACTAGCGGGAGGGGTAGAGACCCAGTACTTC. Translating gives CASSGRLAGGVETQYF.

At least ten counts were recorded for this clone. The gene calls are TRBV7-3 and TRBJ2-3; D remains ambiguous. This CDR3 has 17 residues. Per the germline V gene, CDR1 is SGHTA and CDR2 is FQGTGA. V was cut by 2 bases and J by 0 bases, with 15 bases left in between. This CDR3 is CASSLGLGGRSTDTQYF. Here the CDR3 DNA reads TGTGCCAGCAGCTTAGGTCTTGGCGGACGAAGCACAGATACGCAGTATTTT.

The genes are TRBV13 and TRBJ1-4, with TRBD1 matching 7 bases. V shed 5 bases, J shed 8 bases, and the junction held 8 bases outside the gene matches. CDR1 and CDR2 from the germline V gene are PRHDT and FYEKMQ (reference sequence). The CDR3 runs 14 residues. The CDR3 sequence: CASSTGQLNEKLFF. Written as DNA, the CDR3 is TGTGCCAGCAGCACGGGACAGTTGAACGAAAAACTGTTTTTT.

The chain links TRBV7-8 to TRBJ1-3, with a tentative D call TRBD1 (6 bases). Trimming cost V 2 bases and J 0 bases, with 11 bases left between them. From germline, CDR1 is SGHVS and CDR2 FQNEAQ. The CDR3 consists of 16 residues. The CDR3 coding sequence is TGTGCCAGCAGCTTAACCACAGGGAGCTCTGGAAACACCATATATTTT. This encodes CASSLTTGSSGNTIYF.

The chain uses TRBV4-3 and TRBJ2-3, with a possible D match to TRBD2 (6 bases). Germline V gene data show CDR1 as LGHNA and CDR2 as YSLEER. The V gene lost 1 base and the J gene lost 2 bases, with 10 bases spanning the gap. The CDR3 is made up of 15 amino acids. CDR3 residues: CASSQGGTSTDTQYF. CDR3 DNA: TGCGCCAGCAGCCAAGGTGGGACTTCCACAGATACGCAGTATTTT.

The chain has TRBV11-2 and TRBJ2-6; D might be TRBD1 (6 bases). The germline gives CDR1 SGHAT, CDR2 FQNNGV. The CDR3 contains 15 residues. V lost 6 bases, J lost 1 base, and 10 bases lay in between. Written as DNA, the CDR3 is TGTGCCAGCAGACAAACAGGGTCTGGGGCCAACGTCCTGACTTTC. It codes for CASRQTGSGANVLTF.

The chain is built from TRBV6-1 and TRBJ1-1; D is unclear. V lost 2 bases to trimming and J lost 0 bases, with 1 base between them. This CDR3 spans 12 amino acids. Germline CDR1 MNHNS, CDR2 SASEGT. CDR3 region: CASSELNTEAFF. The CDR3 DNA sequence: TGTGCCAGCAGTGAACTGAACACTGAAGCTTTCTTT.

The rearrangement uses TRBV5-4 and TRBJ2-7, with 8 bases identical to TRBD1. The germline CDR1 and CDR2 sequences are SGHNT and YYREEE (reference sequence). This CDR3 is 14 amino acids long. Losses at the gene ends were 4 bases for V and 4 bases for J; bases not matched to a gene: 7. The CDR3 sequence: CASSAAGGPYEQYF. In DNA form, the CDR3 reads TGTGCCAGCAGCGCGGCAGGGGGCCCTTACGAGCAGTACTTC.

The chain carries TRBV7-9 and TRBJ2-7; tentative D call: TRBD2 (6 bases). V was trimmed by 5 bases and J by 5 bases, leaving 19 bases between them. Germline V lookup: CDR1 SEHNR, CDR2 FQNEAQ (reference sequence). There are 15 residues in the CDR3. Here the CDR3 reads CASSPQGLQLDEQYF. The CDR3 region has the DNA TGTGCCAGCAGCCCCCAGGGACTCCAACTCGACGAGCAGTACTTC. Together with reference TRBV7-9 and TRBJ2-7, the CDR3 gives the full variable domain: DTGVSQNPRHKITKRGQNVTFRCDPISEHNRLYWYRQTLGQGPEFLTYFQNEAQLEKSRLLSDRFSAERPKGSFSTLEIQRTEQGDSAMYLCASSPQGLQLDEQYFGPGTRLTVT.

V is TRBV5-8 and J is TRBJ2-7; 10 bases are a match to TRBD1. With 3 bases clipped from V and 3 bases from J, the junction kept 9 bases outside the gene matches. The germline V gene has CDR1 SGHTS and CDR2 YDEGEE. CDR3 size: 16 residues. The CDR3 DNA is TGTGCCAGCAGCTCAGAGGGGACAGGGGCGTTCTACGAGCAGTACTTC. It is translated as CASSSEGTGAFYEQYF.

The chain recombines TRBV28 with TRBJ2-4; D assignment may be TRBD1 or TRBD2 (5 bases each). The CDR3 consists of 15 residues. The V end lost 2 bases, the J end lost 7 bases, and 15 bases lay between the germline ends. CDR1 and CDR2 (germline): MDHEN, SYDVKM. CDR3 residues: CASSLAGSASNIQYF. CDR3 bases: TGTGCCAGCAGTTTAGCAGGGAGTGCGTCGAACATTCAGTACTTC. Filled out from reference TRBV28 and TRBJ2-4, the complete variable domain reads DVKVTQSSRYLVKRTGEKVFLECVQDMDHENMFWYRQDPGLGLRLIYFSYDVKMKEKGDIPEGYSVSREKKERFSLILESASTNQTSMYLCASSLAGSASNIQYFGAGTRLSVL.

The rearrangement joins TRBV4-1 to TRBJ2-1; the D gene could be TRBD1 or TRBD2 (6 bases each). The CDR3 consists of 19 residues. The V and J ends lost 4 bases and 6 bases respectively, with 28 bases between them. The germline CDR1 and CDR2 sequences are MGHRA and YSYEKL. CDR3 loop: CASSPRGVRSRNGGNEQFF. In DNA, the CDR3 is TGCGCCAGCAGCCCAAGGGGGGTCCGCAGCCGAAACGGGGGCAATGAGCAGTTCTTC.

This chain connects TRBV5-1 to TRBJ2-3; 7 positions match TRBD1. The germline V gene encodes CDR1 SGHRS and CDR2 YFSETQ. The length of the CDR3 is 15 residues. V trimming: 6 bases; J trimming: 0 bases; junction bases outside the gene matches: 7. CDR3 DNA: TGCGCCAGCACCGGACAGGAACGCAGCACAGATACGCAGTATTTT. Translation gives CASTGQERSTDTQYF.